This T cell receptor (beta chain) derives from a study of T cells in Graves' hyperthyroidism and ophthalmopathy. What was amplified from RNA transcripts were TCR beta CDR3 regions. An initial round of RT-PCR targeting the TCR CDR3 relied on the HTBI primer set. TCRdb redid the calling of the multiplex PCR reads with MiXCR, one entry per CDR3 protein. The sample yields hundreds of thousands of distinct CDR3 sequences, about 15% seen once. This clonotype came up a few times. The cohort's ophthalmopathy patients, a group with duration under 3 months, had a Clinical Activity Score of at least 3 and a NOSPECS grade of at least 4. Diagnoses rested on clinical symptoms, serum thyroxine and TRAb, thyroid ultrasound and orbital computed tomography. Specimen: blood. The receptor's source is a woman aged 40 to 50 with Graves' ophthalmopathy.

CDR3 nucleotide sequence: TGCAGCGTTGCGACGGCGGGAGGGCCCACAGATACGCAGTATTTT. Its protein product is CSVATAGGPTDTQYF. The chain recombines TRBV29-1 with TRBJ2-3; 9 bases line up with TRBD2. The CDR3 totals 15 residues. Germline-derived CDR1 and CDR2 are SQVTM and ANQGSEA. V shed 4 bases and J 2 bases; nucleotides not matched to a gene: 7.